The text below deals with one TCR beta chain. This record belongs to a study of blood T cell repertoires in COVID-19. Study-level background: Both acute and convalescent COVID-19 samples were obtained from the United States, Italy and Spain. PBMCs, B-cell-depleted T cells, or T cells were the source of the cDNA or gDNA that made up the material.

Original methodology: From reference gene primer amplification, estimates of nucleated cell counts were derived. Assay: immunoSEQ multiplex PCR; the TCRdb copy retains only in-frame clones and omits some. The DNA was the basis for D and trimming; V, J and clone size are from that table. This table has more than 60,000 clones, about 93% appearing once. The V gene lost 3 bases and the J gene lost 5 bases, with 14 bases spanning the gap. The CDR3 has 14 residues. Germline assignment: CDR1 SGHRS and CDR2 YFSETQ. The sequenced sample consisted of peripheral blood. V is TRBV5-1 and J is TRBJ1-2, with D possibly being TRBD1 (5 bases). This clonotype was sampled from a human donor in a cohort sampled during active COVID-19. The CDR3 DNA reads TGCGCCAGCAGCTCCGGGACGGGGACTTATGGCTACACCTTC. It encodes CASSSGTGTYGYTF.